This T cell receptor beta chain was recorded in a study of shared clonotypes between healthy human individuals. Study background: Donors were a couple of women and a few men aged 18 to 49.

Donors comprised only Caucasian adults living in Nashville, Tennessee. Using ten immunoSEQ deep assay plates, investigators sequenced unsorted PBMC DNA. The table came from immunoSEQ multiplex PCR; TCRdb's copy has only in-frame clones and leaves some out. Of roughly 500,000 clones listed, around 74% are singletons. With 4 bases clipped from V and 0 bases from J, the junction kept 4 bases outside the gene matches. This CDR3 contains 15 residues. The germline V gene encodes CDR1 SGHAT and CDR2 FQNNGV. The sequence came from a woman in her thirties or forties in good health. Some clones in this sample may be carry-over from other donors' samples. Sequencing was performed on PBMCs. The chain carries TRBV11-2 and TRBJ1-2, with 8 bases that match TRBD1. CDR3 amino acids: CASSYRTGTNYGYTF. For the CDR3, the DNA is TGTGCCAGCAGCTATCGGACAGGGACTAACTATGGCTACACCTTC.